This TCR beta chain was obtained from a study of early T cells in non-severe SARS-CoV-2 infection (dated by TCRdb to the early 2020s). For the study in its entirety: Because TCR sequencing relied on bulk RNA taken from unsorted whole blood, pairing of alpha and beta chains was not possible. Overall study results and their limits: VDJdb matching was skewed toward anti-spike CD8 responses, so virus-specific expansions were likely underestimated and private and CD4 specificities were missed.

Set within a cohort of healthcare workers in London, UK, this nested case-control study involved weekly PCR testing of nasopharyngeal swabs along with blood sampling. Between 23 and 31 March 2020, the week of the UK lockdown, healthcare workers were enrolled and then followed up weekly for as long as 16 weeks. V trim: 1 base; J trim: 2 bases; unmatched bases: 8. The CDR3 sequence holds 16 residues, the cysteine and phenylalanine included. Here the CDR3 DNA is all that survives: 48 bases in frame from base 1. From the germline V gene (reference sequence), CDR1 is LGHDT and CDR2 is YNNKEL. Library generation was performed with 5' RACE. Sequenced on a NextSeq 500. In the TCR library protocol, unique molecular identifiers were attached to individual cDNA molecules to correct for PCR bias and sequencing error. Both TCR alpha and beta chains were sequenced, and tight co-correlation was observed between alpha and beta sequence abundances in each sample. Per the original workflow: Decombinator V4 was used to perform V gene, J gene and CDR3 annotation of TCR sequences. TCRs were defined as expanded if a significant change between any two time points was detected under a Poisson model with p below 0.0001. TCR abundances were normalised to the total number of TCRs sequenced per sample and expressed as counts per million. TRAV1-2 paired with TRAJ12, TRAJ20 or TRAJ33 defined MAIT TCRs, while TRAV10 paired with TRAJ18 defined iNKT TCRs. VDJdb, accessed 1 November 2021, was searched for CMV, EBV and SARS-CoV-2 annotated TCRs, with TCRs annotated for multiple antigens excluded. The raw public data were reprocessed by TCRdb itself: fastp quality trimming at Q25, MiXCR clonotype calling, in-frame beta chains only. Each CDR3 protein appears once, grouped with its most common genes and DNA. These V and J calls rely on TCRdb rather than the paper's analysis. This sample lists about 87,000 distinct CDR3 sequences; roughly 15% were detected once. The ten largest clones capture roughly 6% of the sample.

In regard to this clonotype: Its antigen remains undetermined. The record has no base qualities; no much larger clone is one base away.

In this chain, TRBV3-1 is recombined with TRBJ2-7; 7 middle bases align to TRBD1. The sequence was obtained from an adult who was a healthcare worker with PCR-confirmed SARS-CoV-2 infection or an uninfected control (not recorded which). Sequencing was performed on whole blood. Here the CDR3 is given as CASSQAGTVITYEQYF. DNA sequence: TGTGCCAGCAGCCAAGCCGGGACAGTAATTACCTACGAGCAGTACTTC.